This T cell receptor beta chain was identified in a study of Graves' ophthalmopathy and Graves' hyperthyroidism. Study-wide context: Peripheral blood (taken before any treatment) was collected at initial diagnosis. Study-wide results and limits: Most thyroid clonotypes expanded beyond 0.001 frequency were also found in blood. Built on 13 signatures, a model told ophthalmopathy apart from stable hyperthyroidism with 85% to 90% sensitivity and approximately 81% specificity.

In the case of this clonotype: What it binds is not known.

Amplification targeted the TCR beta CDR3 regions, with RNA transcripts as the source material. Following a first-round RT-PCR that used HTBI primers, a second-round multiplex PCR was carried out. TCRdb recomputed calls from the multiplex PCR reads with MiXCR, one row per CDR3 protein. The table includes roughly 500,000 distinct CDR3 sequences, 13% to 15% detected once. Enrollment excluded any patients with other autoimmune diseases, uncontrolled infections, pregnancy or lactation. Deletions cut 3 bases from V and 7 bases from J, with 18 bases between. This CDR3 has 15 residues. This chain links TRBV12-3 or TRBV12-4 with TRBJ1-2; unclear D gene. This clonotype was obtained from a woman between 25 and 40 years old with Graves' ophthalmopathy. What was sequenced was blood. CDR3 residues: CASSLQTSGTSGYTF. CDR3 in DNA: TGTGCCAGCAGTTTGCAGACAAGCGGAACTAGTGGCTACACCTTC.